The 7 T cell receptor beta chains reported below all come from one sample, sequenced in a study of regulatory dendritic cells for organ transplantation. The method was immunoSEQ multiplex PCR; TCRdb's version includes in-frame clones alone and lacks a portion of them. The sample includes nearly 30,000 clones, over 75% of them seen just once. Sequenced sample: memory CD4+ T cells from blood. As for subset: CD45RO+ memory T cells. The receptors derive from a human donor in good health.

Concerning this clone: The same CDR3 also results from other DNA sequences found in this sample. The chain is built from TRBV6-6 and TRBJ2-3, with a tentative D call TRBD2 (5 bases). The CDR3 runs 15 residues. The V end was cut by 0 bases, the J end by 0 bases, with 7 bases between. From germline, CDR1 is MNHNY and CDR2 SVGAGI (reference sequence). The CDR3 nucleotides read TGTGCCAGCAGTTACTCCCGGGGTAGCACAGATACGCAGTATTTT. Residues: CASSYSRGSTDTQYF.

The gene calls are TRBV14 and TRBJ2-7, with 8 bases aligning to TRBD2. After removal of 6 bases from V and 3 bases from J, the junction contained 7 bases not matched to a gene. Germline V lookup: CDR1 SGHDN, CDR2 FVKESK. The CDR3 loop spans 14 amino acids. CDR3 sequence: CASRLSGTSYEQYF. The CDR3 nucleotides are TGTGCCAGCAGACTTTCCGGGACTAGCTACGAGCAGTACTTC.

J is TRBJ1-2 and V is TRBV5-4; TRBD1 agrees at 8 bases. CDR3 length equals 14 residues. Per germline, CDR1 SGHNT and CDR2 YYREEE (reference sequence). V gave up 4 bases and J gave up 7 bases; unmatched junction bases: 9. Here the CDR3 DNA reads TGTGCCAGCAGCCTACGGACAGGGAGAGGTGGCTACACCTTC. Translation: CASSLRTGRGGYTF.

The chain uses TRBV7-2 and TRBJ2-3, with 11 bases that match TRBD2. V gave up 4 bases and J gave up 7 bases; unmatched junction bases: 10. Per germline, CDR1 SGHTA and CDR2 FQGNSA. The CDR3 loop spans 16 amino acids. In DNA, the CDR3 is TGTGCCAGCAGCTCAGTAGCGGGGGGGATCCGCAATACGCAGTATTTT. Translated: CASSSVAGGIRNTQYF.

The J gene is TRBJ2-1, the V gene TRBV14; 7 bases line up with TRBD2. This CDR3 is built from 12 residues. The germline CDR1 and CDR2 sequences are SGHDN and FVKESK. V shed 2 bases, J shed 10 bases, and the junction held 2 bases outside the gene matches. This CDR3 is CASSQSGVEQFF. CDR3 DNA: TGTGCCAGCAGCCAAAGCGGGGTAGAGCAGTTCTTC.

The CDR3 spells CATSRDVETQYF. CDR3 sequence (DNA): TGTGCCACCAGCAGAGATGTAGAGACCCAGTACTTC. The chain combines TRBV15 with TRBJ2-5; D gene ambiguous. Germline V lookup: CDR1 LNHNV, CDR2 YYDKDF (reference sequence). Deletions cut 0 bases from V and 4 bases from J, with 3 bases between. This CDR3 region has 12 residues. The full variable domain, rest sourced from reference TRBV15 and TRBJ2-5, is DAMVIQNPRYQVTQFGKPVTLSCSQTLNHNVMYWYQQKSSQAPKLLFHYYDKDFNNEADTPDNFQSRRPNTSFCFLDIRSPGLGDTAMYLCATSRDVETQYFGPGTRLLVL.

The chain couples TRBV7-2 to TRBJ1-2, with unresolved D. This CDR3 comprises 14 residues. Germline-derived CDR1 and CDR2 are SGHTA and FQGNSA. V was cut by 2 bases and J by 2 bases, with 9 bases left in between. The CDR3 sequence: CASSLSGVNYGYTF. In DNA form, the CDR3 reads TGTGCCAGCAGCTTATCCGGAGTAAACTATGGCTACACCTTC.